This passage covers 13 T cell receptor beta chains from one sample sequenced in a study of shared clonotypes between healthy human individuals. Repertoires were generated with immunoSEQ multiplex PCR, while TCRdb's copy carries only in-frame clones and drops some. The table lists approximately 2,300,000 clones, 85% to 95% of them singletons. The sequenced material came from naive CD4+ T cells from PBMCs. Subset: CD45RA+ positively selected. Receptor source: a man younger than 35 in good health. Some clones in this sample may be carry-over from other donors' samples.

The chain employs TRBV5-5 and TRBJ1-1, with no clear D. The V gene lost 1 base and the J gene lost 1 base, with 11 bases spanning the gap. The CDR3 has 15 residues. CDR1 SGHKS and CDR2 YYEKEE come from the germline V gene (reference sequence). The CDR3 here is CASSLLSQPNTEAFF. For the CDR3, the DNA is TGTGCCAGCAGCTTGCTATCCCAGCCGAACACTGAAGCTTTCTTT. The variable domain in full, with the rest retrieved from reference TRBV5-5 and TRBJ1-1, is DAGVTQSPTHLIKTRGQQVTLRCSPISGHKSVSWYQQVLGQGPQFIFQYYEKEERGRGNFPDRFSARQFPNYSSELNVNALLLGDSALYLCASSLLSQPNTEAFFGQGTRLTVV.

The V and J genes are TRBV7-3 and TRBJ2-2; D ambiguous. Germline V lookup: CDR1 SGHTA, CDR2 FQGTGA. The V end lost 2 bases, the J end lost 6 bases, and 10 bases lay between the germline ends. This CDR3 comprises 14 residues. The CDR3 sequence: CASSLGRTAGELFF. The CDR3 DNA follows: TGTGCCAGCAGCTTAGGGCGGACCGCCGGGGAGCTGTTTTTT. Drawing the rest from reference TRBV7-3 and TRBJ2-2, the complete variable domain is GAGVSQTPSNKVTEKGKYVELRCDPISGHTALYWYRQSLGQGPEFLIYFQGTGAADDSGLPNDRFFAVRPEGSVSTLKIQRTERGDSAVYLCASSLGRTAGELFFGEGSRLTVL.

The V and J genes are TRBV14 and TRBJ1-4; D may be TRBD1 (5 bases). Trimming took 2 bases from V and 5 from J, leaving 15 bases between them. The CDR3 totals 16 residues. The germline CDR1 and CDR2 sequences are SGHDN and FVKESK. The CDR3 sequence is CASSQTGEASNEKLFF. The CDR3 bases are TGTGCCAGCAGCCAAACAGGTGAGGCGTCGAATGAAAAACTGTTTTTT.

The chain links TRBV30 to TRBJ1-1, with D perhaps matching TRBD1 (5 bases). The V end was cut by 4 bases, the J end by 5 bases, with 14 bases between. The CDR3 consists of 13 residues. CDR1 and CDR2 from the germline V gene are GTSNPN and SVGIG (reference sequence). CDR3 in amino acids: CAWKRGEGTEAFF. Written as DNA, the CDR3 is TGTGCCTGGAAGCGGGGGGAAGGGACTGAAGCTTTCTTT. Full variable domain (rest looked up from reference TRBV30 and TRBJ1-1): SQTIHQWPATLVQPVGSPLSLECTVEGTSNPNLYWYRQAAGRGLQLLFYSVGIGQISSEVPQNLSASRPQDRQFILSSKKLLLSDSGFYLCAWKRGEGTEAFFGQGTRLTVV.

The chain links TRBV6-5 to TRBJ2-3, with TRBD2 as a possible D gene (6 bases). Germline V CDR1 and CDR2: MNHEY, SVGAGI. The CDR3 is made up of 13 amino acids. Trimming left V 6 bases short and J 3 bases short, with 10 bases between. The CDR3 sequence: CASSQAGTDTQYF. The DNA for the CDR3 is TGTGCCAGCAGCCAGGCGGGGACAGATACGCAGTATTTT.

Note on this clone: An end of the junction differs from the germline gene, which may be a read error. This chain joins TRBV6-1 and TRBJ2-7; 7 nucleotides align to TRBD1. The CDR3 is 14 residues long. The V gene's germline CDR1 is MNHNS and CDR2 SASEGT. The CDR3 is CASREGQASYEQYF. The CDR3, as DNA: TGTGCCAGCAGAGAAGGACAGGCGAGCTACGAGCAGTACTTC.

V is TRBV11-2 and J is TRBJ2-1; TRBD2 matches 7 bases. The CDR3 covers 15 residues. Trimming took 3 bases from V and 7 from J; bases not matched to a gene: 9. Germline CDR1 SGHAT, CDR2 FQNNGV. The CDR3 DNA reads as TGTGCCAGCAGCTTGCCGCTACTAGCGATTAATGAGCAGTTCTTC. Residues: CASSLPLLAINEQFF.

The chain recombines TRBV18 with TRBJ2-3; TRBD1 is a possible D gene (5 bases). This CDR3 has 16 amino acids. Germline CDR1 reads KGHSH; CDR2 reads LQKENI. The V end lost 3 bases, the J end lost 2 bases, and 15 bases lay between the germline ends. CDR3 loop: CASSPLTGVITDTQYF. The CDR3 DNA is TGTGCCAGCTCACCGCTCACAGGAGTAATCACAGATACGCAGTATTTT. Based on the CDR3 plus reference TRBV18 and TRBJ2-3, the full variable domain is NAGVMQNPRHLVRRRGQEARLRCSPMKGHSHVYWYRQLPEEGLKFMVYLQKENIIDESGMPKERFSAEFPKEGPSILRIQQVVRGDSAAYFCASSPLTGVITDTQYFGPGTRLTVL.

The chain employs TRBV5-1 and TRBJ2-6; D gene ambiguous. The CDR3 length is 16 residues. The V gene's germline CDR1 is SGHRS and CDR2 YFSETQ. V shed 4 bases and J shed 0 bases, with 11 bases lying between them. The CDR3 coding sequence is TGCGCCAGCAGCCCCCCCGTCTCCTCTGGGGCCAACGTCCTGACTTTC. Protein sequence: CASSPPVSSGANVLTF.

The chain joins TRBV27 to TRBJ1-1; TRBD1 is a possible D gene (6 bases). Germline lookup yields CDR1 MNHEY and CDR2 SMNVEV (reference sequence). CDR3 length equals 15 residues. V was pared by 6 bases and J by 0 bases, with 14 bases between. CDR3 amino acids: CASRQPGTMNTEAFF. The CDR3 DNA is TGTGCCAGCAGACAACCCGGGACAATGAACACTGAAGCTTTCTTT.

The chain's CDR3 is CASSLGGSGANVLTF. CDR3 nucleotides: TGTGCCAGCAGCTTGGGAGGGTCTGGGGCCAACGTCCTGACTTTC. V usage is TRBV5-5 and J usage is TRBJ2-6, with TRBD2 as a possible D gene (5 bases). V shed 0 bases and J shed 1 base, with 5 bases lying between them. This CDR3 region has 15 residues. Germline CDR1 SGHKS, CDR2 YYEKEE (reference sequence).

The chain carries TRBV2 and TRBJ2-1, with 14 nucleotides matching TRBD2. Germline V gene data show CDR1 as SNHLY and CDR2 as FYNNEI. The CDR3 runs to 16 residues. V dropped 5 bases and J dropped 7; count of bases not matched to a gene: 7. The CDR3 bases are TGTGCCAGCAGTCCCGGACTAGCGGGAGGTATAAATGAGCAGTTCTTC. This codes for CASSPGLAGGINEQFF.

This clone was detected only a few times. This sample also contains other DNA sequences that code for the same CDR3. V gene TRBV29-1 combines with J gene TRBJ2-1; D possibly matches TRBD1 or TRBD2 (6 bases each). V was pared by 0 bases and J by 0 bases, with 12 bases between. Germline CDR1 reads SQVTM; CDR2 reads ANQGSEA. This CDR3 contains 16 residues. The CDR3 nucleotides are TGCAGCGTTGAAGATGGGGGGCCCAGCTCCTACAATGAGCAGTTCTTC. As protein: CSVEDGGPSSYNEQFF.